This T cell receptor (beta chain) was sequenced in a study of beta chain features in type 1 diabetes (dated by TCRdb to the late 2010s). Context from the whole study: Mean age, gender distribution, total cell number and subset yield were not different between patients and healthy donors. Across all samples, 107,917,701 sorted cells were examined, and cell number per subset correlated strongly with RNA yield. The study compared the TCRB repertoires of sorted circulating CD4+ T cell subsets in recently diagnosed type 1 diabetes patients with those in matched healthy donors. Regulatory and stem cell-like memory subsets were obtained from only 8 patients and about eight healthy donors, while naive and central memory subsets were obtained from all 30 or so donors. Results the study describes overall, beyond this receptor: Because cDNA rather than genomic DNA was sequenced, highly expressing activated cells could have been over-represented, although no difference in activation and CD3 levels was found between groups. At VDJ recombination sites, patients with type 1 diabetes made fewer insertions and deleted more nucleotides, a pattern implying thymic rearrangement abnormalities. Because small numbers of individuals were included in the HLA sub-analyses, any influence of HLA type on TCRB rearrangement was left unresolved. The naive, central memory and regulatory TCRB repertoires appeared to resemble one another more closely among patients than among healthy donors. PCR may preferentially amplify shorter templates, but because patient and control samples were amplified and corrected together, any resulting skew would affect both groups equally. Type 1 diabetes patients showed a moderate but significant shortening of TCRB CDR3 length in all four CD4+ subsets.

This clone has just a few counts. The target of this receptor is not known. No much larger clonotype is one base removed from it; base qualities were not supplied. The entire isolated RNA was reverse transcribed using the High Capacity cDNA Reverse Transcription Kit, and thus expressed TCRB transcripts were sequenced. Deep immunoSEQ sequencing was performed on naive, central memory and regulatory T cell samples, with an average of around 3.4 million total reads per sample. Sorted cells were lysed in RLT buffer, and RNA was extracted using DNase-treated RNeasy Micro or Mini kits according to cell number. To prevent cross-contamination, each cell subset was processed individually, whereas patient and healthy donor samples were processed jointly. Using the immunoSEQ multiplex PCR, TCRB sequences were amplified from cDNA into 87-bp fragments spanning the CDR3 region. Sequencing of the amplicons was done on the Illumina HiSeq platform. On the authors' methods: Synthetic template baselines were used to correct PCR bias computationally, reads within Hamming distance 2 were collapsed together, and singletons that could not be merged were discarded. By aligning reads against IMGT, V, D and J genes, CDR3 length, and insertions or deletions at six rearrangement sites were assigned. Clonotype counts were normalized to sorted cell number within each subset before computing true diversity and Gini coefficients with the tcR R package. The overlap coefficient, calculated on TCRB nucleotide sequences, was used to measure repertoire sharing. Out-of-frame TCRB sequences from naive cells were analyzed to stand in for the pre-selection repertoire. The clones in this table, taken by TCRdb from immuneACCESS, are in-frame only. Not every clone is retained; where verified, under half of the shortfall comes from an unresolved V gene, and the cause of the rest is unknown. V and J calls and clone size are copied from that table; D and trimming were computed from the DNA. Across this sample there are around 450,000 clones, with about an eighth seen only once. The ten biggest clones cover about 0.045% of the sample.

From each donor, a single peripheral blood sample of around 0.12 L on average was drawn into heparinised tubes. A BD FACSAria II and a panel including CD45RO, CCR7, CD25, CD127, CD95 and CD27 were used to sort naive, central memory, regulatory and stem cell-like memory CD4+ T cells. A purity above 95% was achieved for all sorted populations. Right away, PBMCs were isolated by Lymphoprep density gradient centrifugation and were stained directly, with no culture step. Samples were stained and sorted in pairs, with one healthy donor and one patient per experiment, so that batch effects were minimized. The junction shows trimming of 7 bases on V and 5 bases on J, plus 16 bases between the germline ends. From a lookup of the germline V gene, CDR1 and CDR2 are ENHRY and SYGVKD. The CDR3, cysteine through phenylalanine, is 14 amino acids long. Kept here is only the CDR3 DNA, which spans 42 bases and is read in frame from base 1.

Sequenced input: naive CD4+ T cells from blood. This specimen's cell subset or site label, interpreted: true naive CD4+ T cells. The clonotype was recovered from a woman under 30 in good health. The V and J segments used are TRBV10-3 and TRBJ2-3; perhaps TRBD1 is the D gene, with 5 bases matching. The CDR3 protein sequence reads: CAINPTGRLDTQYF. The nucleotides are TGTGCCATCAACCCAACAGGACGGCTAGATACGCAGTATTTT.